The 17 T cell receptor beta chains listed next were all sequenced from one sample in a study of T cell responses to AZD1222 COVID-19 vaccine. Sequencing was performed with immunoSEQ multiplex PCR; in TCRdb, only in-frame clones are kept and a portion is missing. The profile covers roughly 170,000 clones, with approximately 94% appearing a single time and 1.5% to 2% taken by the ten largest. The starting material was peripheral blood, obtained 28 days after the second AZD1222 dose. Receptors originate from an adult who received the AZD1222 COVID-19 vaccine.

The CDR3 is CASSSGLAGPGGTHEQYF. The CDR3 DNA is TGCGCCAGCAGCTCGGGACTAGCGGGCCCCGGAGGCACCCACGAGCAGTACTTC. The chain combines TRBV5-1 with TRBJ2-7; 12 positions match TRBD2. CDR3 length: 18 amino acids. Trimming removed 3 bases from V and 5 bases from J; junction bases left unmatched: 15. In germline, CDR1 is SGHRS, CDR2 YFSETQ.

The rearrangement joins TRBV4-3 to TRBJ1-5; 7 bases fit TRBD1. Germline V gives CDR1 LGHNA, CDR2 YSLEER. CDR3 length: 19 amino acids. J was trimmed by 0 bases and V by 0 bases; bases with no gene match: 11. The CDR3 spells CASSQDVQGGRYSNQPQHF. CDR3 DNA sequence: TGCGCCAGCAGCCAAGACGTGCAGGGGGGACGTTATAGCAATCAGCCCCAGCATTTT.

The chain uses TRBV3-1 (or the pseudogene TRBV3-2) and TRBJ1-6, with a tentative D call TRBD1 (6 bases). The CDR3 is made up of 14 amino acids. Looked up from germline, CDR1 is LGHDT and CDR2 is YNNKEL (reference sequence). V was cut by 3 bases and J by 6 bases, with 9 bases left in between. The CDR3 DNA follows: TGTGCCAGCAGCCACGGACAGCCTAATTCACCCCTCCACTTT. Translation: CASSHGQPNSPLHF.

This clone was recorded only once. The chain is built from TRBV6-5 and TRBJ1-6; 9 positions match TRBD1. Germline V gene lookup returns CDR1 MNHEY and CDR2 SVGAGI. With 4 bases clipped from V and 5 bases from J, the junction kept 0 bases outside the gene matches. The CDR3 sequence is 14 residues long. The CDR3 spells CASSWTGDNSPLHF. Written as DNA, the CDR3 is TGTGCCAGCAGTTGGACAGGGGATAATTCACCCCTCCACTTT.

The chain is built from TRBV18 and TRBJ2-7; the match to TRBD1 covers 7 bases. V dropped 3 bases and J dropped 7; count of bases not matched to a gene: 6. The CDR3 runs 13 residues. Germline V lookup: CDR1 KGHSH, CDR2 LQKENI. The CDR3 coding sequence is TGTGCCAGCTCACCTGAGGGGGCTGGGGAGCAGTACTTC. Translating it yields CASSPEGAGEQYF.

This clone is a singleton in its sample. The gene calls are TRBV6-1 and TRBJ2-1, with a possible D match to TRBD2 (6 bases). Per germline, CDR1 MNHNS and CDR2 SASEGT. The CDR3 is 16 residues long. V dropped 1 base and J dropped 6 bases, with 16 bases sitting between them. CDR3 coding DNA: TGTGCCAGCAGTGAAGGAACGGCTAGCGAAATCAATGAGCAGTTCTTC. Amino acids: CASSEGTASEINEQFF.

The chain uses TRBV27 and TRBJ2-5; tentative D call: TRBD1 (6 bases). The CDR3 runs to 13 residues. V was clipped by 7 bases and J by 2 bases, with 11 bases between them. In germline, CDR1 is MNHEY, CDR2 SMNVEV (reference sequence). DNA for the CDR3: TGTGCCAGCAAACTAGGGGGACAAGAGACCCAGTACTTC. Translation gives CASKLGGQETQYF.

V and J are TRBV23-1 and TRBJ1-2; D not resolved. TRBV23-1 falls under the ORF class, with uncertain function. The length of the CDR3 is 15 residues. With 7 bases removed from V and 5 bases from J, the gap between germline ends came to 20 bases. CDR3 region: CASTSTRKFLYGYTF. CDR3 coding DNA: TGCGCCAGCACTTCGACCAGAAAATTCCTTTATGGCTACACCTTC.

V is TRBV6-5 and J is TRBJ2-2; D is uncertain. The CDR3 contains 13 residues. CDR1 MNHEY and CDR2 SVGAGI come from the germline V gene. V was clipped by 8 bases and J by 7 bases, with 14 bases between them. The CDR3 sequence: CASRVSPNGELFF. The CDR3 DNA sequence: TGTGCCAGCCGGGTCTCGCCGAACGGGGAGCTGTTTTTT.

The chain combines TRBV7-9 with TRBJ2-7; D is ambiguous. This CDR3 spans 14 amino acids. Germline V lookup: CDR1 SEHNR, CDR2 FQNEAQ (reference sequence). V lost 4 bases to trimming and J lost 7 bases, with 17 bases between them. CDR3 DNA sequence: TGTGCCAGCAGCTCCAACTTGGGTACGGTAGAGCAGTACTTC. Its protein is CASSSNLGTVEQYF.

This clone was observed a single time. The chain has TRBV3-1 (or the pseudogene TRBV3-2) and TRBJ2-4; D may correspond to TRBD1 or TRBD2 (6 bases each). CDR1 and CDR2 (germline): LGHDT, YNNKEL (reference sequence). The CDR3 is 17 residues long. V gave up 4 bases and J gave up 2 bases, with 18 bases separating them. CDR3 DNA: TGTGCCAGCAGCCGCTTCGTTCGGGGGCAATCCAAAAACATTCAGTACTTC. This gives the protein CASSRFVRGQSKNIQYF.

The CDR3 nucleotides are TGCGCCAGCAGTGAGCTGGCGGGGCGCAGGTCACCCCTCCACTTT. Protein: CASSELAGRRSPLHF. The chain uses TRBV10-2 and TRBJ1-6; tentatively, D is TRBD1 (5 bases). Germline CDR1 WSHSY, CDR2 SAAADI. V shed 2 bases and J shed 10 bases, with 15 bases lying between them. This CDR3 has 15 residues.

J is TRBJ1-2 and V is TRBV19, with 8 bases identical to TRBD1. The germline V gene encodes CDR1 LNHDA and CDR2 SQIVND (reference sequence). The trim removed 4 bases at V and 4 bases at J, leaving 5 bases unmatched. The CDR3 has 14 amino acids. The CDR3 here is CASSTTGDFYGYTF. The CDR3 DNA is TGTGCCAGTAGTACGACAGGGGATTTCTATGGCTACACCTTC.

The rearrangement links TRBV7-2 to TRBJ2-6, with D uncertain. The CDR3 spans 17 residues. CDR1 and CDR2 (germline): SGHTA, FQGNSA. Trimming cost V 0 bases and J 4 bases, with 13 bases left between them. CDR3 sequence (DNA): TGTGCCAGCAGCTTAGCGCGATCTAGGTCGGGGGCCAACGTCCTGACTTTC. Its protein is CASSLARSRSGANVLTF.

The V gene is TRBV15, the J gene TRBJ1-4, with D hard to call. The CDR3 length is 15 residues. Germline CDR1 and CDR2: LNHNV and YYDKDF (reference sequence). Trimming took off 3 bases at V and 7 bases at J, with 15 bases between the two ends. Here the CDR3 DNA reads TGTGCCACCAGCAGGAGCCCCGAGCCCACTGAAAAACTGTTTTTT. As protein: CATSRSPEPTEKLFF.

V gene TRBV6-5 combines with J gene TRBJ1-3; the D is unclear. Per germline, CDR1 MNHEY and CDR2 SVGAGI. The length of the CDR3 is 15 residues. Trimming shortened V by 8 bases and J by 0 bases, and 14 bases separated the two germline ends. The CDR3 region is CASVAGSGSGNTIYF. The DNA of the CDR3 is TGTGCCAGCGTGGCGGGGTCCGGCTCTGGAAACACCATATATTTT.

The chain is built from TRBV5-4 and TRBJ1-3; 10 nucleotides match TRBD1. There are 16 residues in the CDR3. Germline loops: CDR1 SGHNT, CDR2 YYREEE (reference sequence). V gave up 0 bases and J gave up 3 bases; unmatched junction bases: 3. The CDR3 nucleotides read TGTGCCAGCAGCTTGGCAGGGACAGGGGTTGGAAACACCATATATTTT. Translating gives CASSLAGTGVGNTIYF.